A selection of T cell receptor beta chains follows, all from one sample in a study of blood T cell repertoires in COVID-19. Some clones are missing from TCRdb's copy, which holds only in-frame ones; the method was immunoSEQ multiplex PCR. The sample includes almost 300,000 clones, roughly 86% seen only once; the top ten take approximately 12%. What was sequenced was peripheral blood. Receptors were obtained from a woman aged 25 to 45 with COVID-19, enrolled during active disease. Both conserved end residues are part of each CDR3. D genes are given only for firm matches. Clone size, where shown, is once, few, many, or a class for clones that have expanded.

v_gene	abundance	j_gene	d_gene	CDR3aa	CDR3nt
TRBV5-1	.	TRBJ1-2	.	CASSPGLASDYGYTF	TGCGCCAGCAGCCCCGGACTGGCCTCAGACTATGGCTACACCTTC
TRBV4-1	.	TRBJ1-2	.	CASSQGPVSLYTF	TGCGCCAGCAGCCAGGGGCCTGTTTCCCTCTACACCTTC
TRBV5-1	.	TRBJ2-5	TRBD2	CASRPTTSGGKETQYF	TGCGCCAGCAGGCCGACTACTAGCGGGGGGAAAGAGACCCAGTACTTC
TRBV12-2	few	TRBJ1-2	.	CASRLEQSTGDYGYTF	TGTGCAAGTCGCTTAGAACAATCCACAGGGGACTATGGCTACACCTTC
TRBV5-1	.	TRBJ2-7	.	CASSSNSKSYEQYF	TGCGCCAGCAGCTCCAACAGCAAGTCCTACGAGCAGTACTTC
TRBV2	.	TRBJ1-6	TRBD1	CASRGQGISPLHF	TGTGCCAGCAGGGGACAGGGTATCTCACCCCTCCACTTT
TRBV15	.	TRBJ2-1	.	CATSRDVGPTTEQFF	TGTGCCACCAGCAGAGACGTTGGCCCAACCACTGAGCAGTTCTTC
TRBV10-2	.	TRBJ1-2	TRBD1	CASSESGDRVGYTF	TGCGCCAGCAGTGAGTCGGGGGACAGGGTTGGCTACACCTTC
TRBV11-1	.	TRBJ2-7	TRBD2	CASSSTSGGDEQYF	TGTGCCAGCAGCTCGACTAGCGGGGGGGACGAGCAGTACTTC
TRBV27	once	TRBJ2-7	TRBD1	CASSPWTGPYEQYF	TGTGCCAGCAGTCCCTGGACAGGTCCCTACGAGCAGTACTTC
TRBV6-6	.	TRBJ1-5	.	CASSFDRYQPQHF	TGTGCCAGCAGTTTTGACAGATATCAGCCCCAGCATTTT
TRBV28	.	TRBJ1-2	TRBD1	CASTTQGAPYGYTF	TGTGCCAGTACAACTCAGGGGGCTCCCTATGGCTACACCTTC
TRBV7-9	.	TRBJ2-5	TRBD1	CASSWDSLGTQYF	TGTGCCAGCAGCTGGGACAGCCTTGGGACCCAGTACTTC
TRBV4-2	.	TRBJ2-7	.	CASSQGGRTEQYF	TGTGCCAGCAGCCAAGGGGGGAGGACGGAGCAGTACTTC
TRBV20-1	.	TRBJ1-1	.	CSARVQIEAFF	TGCAGTGCTAGGGTTCAGATTGAAGCTTTCTTT
TRBV19	.	TRBJ1-5	.	CASSPFSNQPQHF	TGTGCCAGTAGCCCTTTTAGCAATCAGCCCCAGCATTTT
TRBV11-3	.	TRBJ2-7	TRBD1	CASSARQGPEQYF	TGTGCCAGCAGCGCGAGACAGGGTCCCGAGCAGTACTTC
TRBV5-6	.	TRBJ2-7	TRBD1	CASRGQGSYEQYF	TGTGCCAGCAGGGGACAGGGAAGCTACGAGCAGTACTTC
TRBV10-1	.	TRBJ2-3	.	CASSEGSGDTDTQYF	TGCGCCAGCAGTGAAGGTAGCGGAGACACAGATACGCAGTATTTT
TRBV10-2	.	TRBJ2-7	TRBD2	CASSAEVAGNYEQYF	TGCGCCAGCAGTGCGGAAGTAGCGGGAAACTACGAGCAGTACTTC
TRBV25-1	.	TRBJ1-2	TRBD1	CASSDRGHLGYTF	TGTGCCAGCAGTGACAGGGGGCATTTAGGCTACACCTTC
TRBV18	.	TRBJ1-2	TRBD1	CASSPGTGGDNYGYTF	TGTGCCAGCTCACCGGGGACAGGGGGCGATAACTATGGCTACACCTTC
TRBV11-2	.	TRBJ2-1	TRBD2	CASTVVRVSGGNEQFF	TGTGCCAGCACCGTAGTCCGGGTCTCGGGGGGGAATGAGCAGTTCTTC
TRBV30	.	TRBJ1-4	.	CAWTPGVRGNVPYF	TGTGCCTGGACCCCGGGGGTGAGGGGCAATGTCCCATATTTT
TRBV2	.	TRBJ2-1	.	CASSESELHYNEQFF	TGTGCCAGCAGTGAAAGCGAGCTCCACTACAATGAGCAGTTCTTC
TRBV3-1/TRBV3-2	.	TRBJ1-2	.	CASSPRGPNYGYTF	TGTGCCAGCAGCCCGCGGGGTCCTAACTATGGCTACACCTTC
TRBV27	.	TRBJ2-3	.	CASRRGWRSTDTQYF	TGTGCCAGCAGGAGAGGGTGGCGGAGCACAGATACGCAGTATTTT
TRBV6-5	.	TRBJ2-3	.	CASGQPSTDTQYF	TGTGCCAGCGGACAGCCTAGCACAGATACGCAGTATTTT
TRBV7-2	many	TRBJ2-2	TRBD2	CASSQRGGRFGELFF	TGTGCCAGCAGCCAGCGGGGGGGCCGTTTCGGGGAGCTGTTTTTT
TRBV4-2	.	TRBJ2-7	.	CASSQELLIARDTYEQYF	TGTGCCAGCAGCCAAGAACTCCTGATAGCGAGGGACACCTACGAGCAGTACTTC
TRBV4-1	.	TRBJ1-3	.	CASSARQGRNTIYF	TGCGCCAGCAGCGCCAGGCAGGGAAGAAACACCATATATTTT